This T cell receptor beta chain stems from a study of T cells in Graves' hyperthyroidism and ophthalmopathy. Isolation of PBMCs was performed on about 10 ml fresh peripheral blood. This clonotype was seen at least ten times. The source material, RNA transcripts, was used to amplify TCR beta CDR3 regions. HTBI primers drove first-round RT-PCR of the TCR CDR3. TCRdb recomputed calls from the multiplex PCR reads with MiXCR, one row per CDR3 protein. The sample carries 730,000 or so distinct CDR3 sequences, around a sixth recorded once. The V and J ends lost 4 bases and 12 bases respectively, with 15 bases between them. The CDR3 runs 12 residues. Germline values: CDR1 SGHAT, CDR2 FQNNGV.

The chain has TRBV11-2 and TRBJ1-1; possible D gene TRBD1, 5 bases. The sample was blood. The clonotype comes from a woman between 50 and 59 years old with Graves' hyperthyroidism that later progressed to Graves' ophthalmopathy. This CDR3 is CASSSLGGETFF. CDR3 sequence (DNA): TGTGCCAGCAGCTCCCTTGGGGGTGAGACTTTCTTT.